The rows below give T cell receptor beta chains drawn from one sample of a study of CD8 T cells in Susac syndrome. Using its own MiXCR run on the immunoSEQ multiplex PCR reads, TCRdb lists one record per CDR3 protein. The data contain about 200,000 distinct CDR3 sequences, about 95% of them singletons. Specimen: CD4+ T cells from PBMCs. The receptors were gathered from a human donor with multiple sclerosis. Each CDR3 is given with its conserved first and last residue. The order of the fields is CDR3 protein, CDR3 DNA, clone size, D gene, J gene, V gene. A D gene is named only where the DNA matches it firmly. A clone size is listed for some rows: how often the clone was seen (once, few, many), or a class if it is expanded.

CSARTVNEQFF | TGCAGTGCGAGGACAGTCAATGAGCAGTTCTTC | NA | NA | TRBJ2-1 | TRBV20-1
CAWKGEGEQFF | TGTGCCTGGAAAGGTGAAGGTGAGCAGTTCTTC | NA | NA | TRBJ2-1 | TRBV30
CATSRTGASTDTQYF | TGTGCCACCAGCAGGACAGGGGCTAGCACAGATACGCAGTATTTT | NA | TRBD1 | TRBJ2-3 | TRBV24-1
CASSHPGAVPPYEQYF | TGCGCCAGCAGTCATCCGGGGGCCGTCCCCCCCTACGAGCAGTACTTC | NA | NA | TRBJ2-7 | TRBV23-1
CASSQDGRHEQFF | TGTGCCAGCAGCCAAGACGGCCGCCATGAGCAGTTCTTC | NA | NA | TRBJ2-1 | TRBV4-2
CASSPQGASSQPQHF | TGTGCCAGCTCACCACAGGGGGCTTCTAGTCAGCCCCAGCATTTT | NA | TRBD1 | TRBJ1-5 | TRBV18
CSARSTHEQYF | TGCAGTGCTAGATCCACCCACGAGCAGTACTTC | NA | NA | TRBJ2-7 | TRBV20-1
CSVEGGQENYGYTF | TGCAGCGTTGAAGGGGGACAGGAGAACTATGGCTACACCTTC | NA | TRBD1 | TRBJ1-2 | TRBV29-1
CSVEAPSGGNEQFF | TGCAGCGTTGAAGCGCCTAGCGGGGGTAATGAGCAGTTCTTC | NA | TRBD2 | TRBJ2-1 | TRBV29-1
CASSRGTSGGVSETQYF | TGTGCCAGCAGCCGAGGGACTAGCGGGGGGGTGTCGGAGACCCAGTACTTC | NA | TRBD2 | TRBJ2-5 | TRBV4-2
CASRQERGEVTDTQYF | TGTGCCAGCAGGCAGGAGAGGGGCGAGGTCACAGATACGCAGTATTTT | NA | NA | TRBJ2-3 | TRBV5-6
CSAGGPLVVDTQYF | TGCAGTGCCGGGGGGCCCCTAGTAGTAGATACGCAGTATTTT | NA | NA | TRBJ2-3 | TRBV20-1
CASSSMGQAHGYTF | TGTGCCAGCAGCTCAATGGGACAGGCACATGGCTACACCTTC | NA | TRBD1 | TRBJ1-2 | TRBV5-6
CSALIRVNEQFF | TGCAGTGCTCTGATCAGGGTCAATGAGCAGTTCTTC | NA | NA | TRBJ2-1 | TRBV20-1
CASAFQLNTEAFF | TGTGCCAGCGCATTCCAGTTGAACACTGAAGCTTTCTTT | NA | NA | TRBJ1-1 | TRBV2
CAISESRDTQYF | TGTGCCATCAGTGAGTCGAGGGATACGCAGTATTTT | few | NA | TRBJ2-3 | TRBV10-3
CASSLSYVDGSSYEQYF | TGTGCCAGCAGTTTATCGTATGTTGACGGGAGCTCCTACGAGCAGTACTTC | NA | NA | TRBJ2-7 | TRBV27
CASSPVTSRDTQYF | TGTGCCAGCAGCCCGGTGACTAGTAGAGATACGCAGTATTTT | NA | NA | TRBJ2-3 | TRBV9
CASSLPGTGINEQFF | TGTGCCAGCAGCCTCCCCGGGACAGGCATAAATGAGCAGTTCTTC | once | TRBD1 | TRBJ2-1 | TRBV7-8
CASSQDEASYEQYF | TGTGCCAGCAGCCAAGACGAGGCCTCCTACGAGCAGTACTTC | NA | NA | TRBJ2-7 | TRBV3-1
CASSREGLQYGYTF | TGCGCCAGCAGCCGAGAAGGCCTACAGTATGGCTACACCTTC | once | NA | TRBJ1-2 | TRBV5-1